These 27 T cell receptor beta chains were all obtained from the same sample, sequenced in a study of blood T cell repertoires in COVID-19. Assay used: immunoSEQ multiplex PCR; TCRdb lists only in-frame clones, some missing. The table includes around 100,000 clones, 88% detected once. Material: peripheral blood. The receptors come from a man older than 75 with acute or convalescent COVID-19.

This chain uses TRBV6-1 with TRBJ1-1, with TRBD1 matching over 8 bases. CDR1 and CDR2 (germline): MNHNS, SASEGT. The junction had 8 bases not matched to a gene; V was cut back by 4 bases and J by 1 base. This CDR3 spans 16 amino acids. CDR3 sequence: CASSAGWGQENTEAFF. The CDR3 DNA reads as TGTGCCAGCAGTGCGGGGTGGGGACAGGAGAACACTGAAGCTTTCTTT.

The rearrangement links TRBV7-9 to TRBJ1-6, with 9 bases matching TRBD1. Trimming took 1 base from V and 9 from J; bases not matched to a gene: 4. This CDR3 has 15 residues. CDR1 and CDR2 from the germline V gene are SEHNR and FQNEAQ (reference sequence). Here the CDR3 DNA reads TGTGCCAGCAGCTTAGAGGGGACAGGGATTTCACCCCTCCACTTT. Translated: CASSLEGTGISPLHF.

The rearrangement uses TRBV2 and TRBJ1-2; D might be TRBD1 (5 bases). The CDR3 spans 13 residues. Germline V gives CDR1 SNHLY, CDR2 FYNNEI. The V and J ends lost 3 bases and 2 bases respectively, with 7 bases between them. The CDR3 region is CASSEGGNYGYTF. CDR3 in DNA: TGTGCCAGCAGTGAGGGGGGGAACTATGGCTACACCTTC.

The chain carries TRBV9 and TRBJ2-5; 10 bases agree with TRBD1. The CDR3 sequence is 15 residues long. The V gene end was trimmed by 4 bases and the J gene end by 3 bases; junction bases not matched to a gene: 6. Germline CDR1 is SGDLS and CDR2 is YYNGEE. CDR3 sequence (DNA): TGTGCCAGCAGCCTAGAGACAGGGGGCAAAGAGACCCAGTACTTC. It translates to CASSLETGGKETQYF. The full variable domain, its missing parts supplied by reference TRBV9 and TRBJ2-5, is DSGVTQTPKHLITATGQRVTLRCSPRSGDLSVYWYQQSLDQGLQFLIQYYNGEERAKGNILERFSAQQFPDLHSELNLSSLELGDSALYFCASSLETGGKETQYFGPGTRLLVL.

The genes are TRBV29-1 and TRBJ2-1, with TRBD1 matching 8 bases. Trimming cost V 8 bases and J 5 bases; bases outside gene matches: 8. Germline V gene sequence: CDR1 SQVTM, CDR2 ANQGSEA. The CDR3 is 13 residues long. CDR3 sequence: CSSWGQDHNEQFF. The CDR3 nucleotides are TGCAGCTCCTGGGGACAGGATCACAATGAGCAGTTCTTC.

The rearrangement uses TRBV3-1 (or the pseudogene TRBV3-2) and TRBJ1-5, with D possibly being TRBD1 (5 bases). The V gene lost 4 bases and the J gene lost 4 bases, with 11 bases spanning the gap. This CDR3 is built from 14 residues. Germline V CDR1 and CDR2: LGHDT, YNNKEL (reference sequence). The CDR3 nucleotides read TGTGCCAGCAGCCTTGGGGCCGGTAATCAGCCCCAGCATTTT. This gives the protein CASSLGAGNQPQHF.

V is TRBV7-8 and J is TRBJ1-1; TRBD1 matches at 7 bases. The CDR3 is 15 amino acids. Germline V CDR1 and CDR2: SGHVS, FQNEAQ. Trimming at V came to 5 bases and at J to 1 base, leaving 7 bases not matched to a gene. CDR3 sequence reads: CASSHGQASNTEAFF. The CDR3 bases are TGTGCCAGCAGCCACGGACAGGCCTCGAACACTGAAGCTTTCTTT.

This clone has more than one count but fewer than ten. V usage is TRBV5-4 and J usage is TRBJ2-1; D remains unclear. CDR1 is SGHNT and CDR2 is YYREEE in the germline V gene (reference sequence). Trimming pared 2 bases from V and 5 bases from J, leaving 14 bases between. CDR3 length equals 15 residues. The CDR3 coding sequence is TGTGCCAGCAGCTTAAAACAGACCTCAAACAATGAGCAGTTCTTC. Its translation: CASSLKQTSNNEQFF.

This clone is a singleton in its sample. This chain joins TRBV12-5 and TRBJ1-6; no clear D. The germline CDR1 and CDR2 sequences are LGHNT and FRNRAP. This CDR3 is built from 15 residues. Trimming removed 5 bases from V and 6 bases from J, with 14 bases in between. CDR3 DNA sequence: TGTGCTAGTGGTCCTCCCGGGATATCTAATTCACCCCTCCACTTT. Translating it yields CASGPPGISNSPLHF.

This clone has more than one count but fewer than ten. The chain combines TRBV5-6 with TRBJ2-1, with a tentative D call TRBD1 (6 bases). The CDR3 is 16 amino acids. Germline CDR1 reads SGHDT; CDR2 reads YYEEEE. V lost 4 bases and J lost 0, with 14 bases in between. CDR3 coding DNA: TGTGCCAGCAGCCCAGGGGCAGGTAGCTCCTACAATGAGCAGTTCTTC. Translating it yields CASSPGAGSSYNEQFF.

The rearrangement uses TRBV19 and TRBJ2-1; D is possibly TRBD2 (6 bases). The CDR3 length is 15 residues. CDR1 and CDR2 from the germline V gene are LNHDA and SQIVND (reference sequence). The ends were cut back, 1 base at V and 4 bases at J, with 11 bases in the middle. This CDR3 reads CASSIAGVMYNEQFF. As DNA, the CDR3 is TGTGCCAGTAGTATAGCGGGGGTGATGTACAATGAGCAGTTCTTC. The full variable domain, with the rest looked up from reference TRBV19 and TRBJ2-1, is DGGITQSPKYLFRKEGQNVTLSCEQNLNHDAMYWYRQDPGQGLRLIYYSQIVNDFQKGDIAEGYSVSREKKESFPLTVTSAQKNPTAFYLCASSIAGVMYNEQFFGPGTRLTVL.

Here the CDR3 DNA reads TGTGCCAGCAGCTTATGGGCTAGCGGGGAAGCTCCCTACGAGCAGTACTTC. Protein: CASSLWASGEAPYEQYF. This rearrangement joins TRBV11-3 to TRBJ2-7, with TRBD2 identical over 9 bases. Losses at the gene ends were 2 bases for V and 2 bases for J; bases not matched to a gene: 10. The germline V gene encodes CDR1 SGHNT and CDR2 YENEEA. This CDR3 is 17 amino acids long.

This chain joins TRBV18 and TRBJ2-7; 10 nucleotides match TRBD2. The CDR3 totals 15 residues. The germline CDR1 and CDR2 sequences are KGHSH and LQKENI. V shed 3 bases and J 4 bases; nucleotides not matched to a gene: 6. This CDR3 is CASSPFQREGYEQYF. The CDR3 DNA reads TGTGCCAGCTCACCTTTCCAGCGGGAGGGTTACGAGCAGTACTTC.

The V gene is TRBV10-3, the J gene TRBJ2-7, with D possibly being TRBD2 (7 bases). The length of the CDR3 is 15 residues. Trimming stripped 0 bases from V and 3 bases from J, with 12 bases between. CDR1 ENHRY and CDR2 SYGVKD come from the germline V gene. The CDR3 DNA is TGTGCCATCAGTGAGTCGGGGGGGCAAGGCTACGAGCAGTACTTC. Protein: CAISESGGQGYEQYF.

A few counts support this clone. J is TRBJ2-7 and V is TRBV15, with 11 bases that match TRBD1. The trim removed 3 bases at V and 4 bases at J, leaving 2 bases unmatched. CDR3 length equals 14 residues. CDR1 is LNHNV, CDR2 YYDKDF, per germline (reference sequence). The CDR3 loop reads CATSRGQGEYEQYF. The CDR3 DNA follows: TGTGCCACCAGCAGGGGACAGGGGGAGTACGAGCAGTACTTC.

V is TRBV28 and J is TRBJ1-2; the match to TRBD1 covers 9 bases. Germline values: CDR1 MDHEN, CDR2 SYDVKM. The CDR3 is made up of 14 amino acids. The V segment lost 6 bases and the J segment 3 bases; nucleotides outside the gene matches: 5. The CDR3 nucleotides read TGTGCCAGCAGAACAGGGGGCGTTGACTATGGCTACACCTTC. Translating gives CASRTGGVDYGYTF.

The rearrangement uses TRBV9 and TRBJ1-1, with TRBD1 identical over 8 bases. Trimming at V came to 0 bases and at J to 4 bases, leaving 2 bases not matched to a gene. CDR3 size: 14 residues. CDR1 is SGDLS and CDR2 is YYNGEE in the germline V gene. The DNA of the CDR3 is TGTGCCAGCAGCGTAGCAGGGACAGGCACTGAAGCTTTCTTT. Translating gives CASSVAGTGTEAFF.

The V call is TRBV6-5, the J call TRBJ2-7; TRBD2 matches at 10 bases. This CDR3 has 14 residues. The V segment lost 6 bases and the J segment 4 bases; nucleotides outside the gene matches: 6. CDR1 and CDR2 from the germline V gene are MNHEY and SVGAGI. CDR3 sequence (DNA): TGTGCCAGCAGCCCCGGGACTAGCGAATACGAGCAGTACTTC. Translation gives CASSPGTSEYEQYF.

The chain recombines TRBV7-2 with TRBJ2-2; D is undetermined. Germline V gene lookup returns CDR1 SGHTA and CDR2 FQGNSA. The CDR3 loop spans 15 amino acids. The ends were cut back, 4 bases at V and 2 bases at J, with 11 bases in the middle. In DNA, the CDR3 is TGTGCCAGCAGCTCGGGTCCCCCAAACACCGGGGAGCTGTTTTTT. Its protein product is CASSSGPPNTGELFF.

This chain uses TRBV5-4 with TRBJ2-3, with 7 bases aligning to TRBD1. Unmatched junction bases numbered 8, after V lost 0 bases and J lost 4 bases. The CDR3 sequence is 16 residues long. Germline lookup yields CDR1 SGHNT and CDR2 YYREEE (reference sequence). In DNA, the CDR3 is TGTGCCAGCAGCTTGGAAGGTGACAGGGCCTCAGATACGCAGTATTTT. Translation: CASSLEGDRASDTQYF.

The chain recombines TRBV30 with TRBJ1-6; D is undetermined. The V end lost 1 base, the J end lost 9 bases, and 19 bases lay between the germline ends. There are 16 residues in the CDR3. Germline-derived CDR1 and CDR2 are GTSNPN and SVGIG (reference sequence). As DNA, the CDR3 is TGTGCCTGGAGTGGGGCACCCGCAACGAAAGTTTCACCCCTCCACTTT. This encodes CAWSGAPATKVSPLHF.

CDR3 DNA: TGTGCCAGTAGTATCGGCGGCCACCAAGGAGGGGCCAACGTCCTGACTTTC. Translation gives CASSIGGHQGGANVLTF. The chain joins TRBV19 to TRBJ2-6; D gene unclear. The germline V gene encodes CDR1 LNHDA and CDR2 SQIVND (reference sequence). The V and J ends lost 3 bases and 4 bases respectively, with 16 bases between them. This CDR3 has 17 residues.

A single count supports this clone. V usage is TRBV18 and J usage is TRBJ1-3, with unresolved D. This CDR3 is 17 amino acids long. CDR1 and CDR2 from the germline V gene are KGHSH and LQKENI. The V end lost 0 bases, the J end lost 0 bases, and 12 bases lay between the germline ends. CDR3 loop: CASSPPRGGDSGNTIYF. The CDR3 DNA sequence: TGTGCCAGCTCACCACCGCGTGGCGGGGACTCTGGAAACACCATATATTTT.

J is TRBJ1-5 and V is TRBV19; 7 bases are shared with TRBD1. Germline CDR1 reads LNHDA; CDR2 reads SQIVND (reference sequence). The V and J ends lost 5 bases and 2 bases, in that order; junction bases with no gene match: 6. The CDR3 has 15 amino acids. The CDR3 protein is CASSPTGTGNQPQHF. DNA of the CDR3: TGTGCCAGTAGTCCTACCGGGACAGGCAATCAGCCCCAGCATTTT.

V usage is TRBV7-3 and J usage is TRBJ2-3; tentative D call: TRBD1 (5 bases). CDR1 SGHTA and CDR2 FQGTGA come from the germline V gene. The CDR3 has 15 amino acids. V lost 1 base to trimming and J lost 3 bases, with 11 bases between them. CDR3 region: CASSLMGRATDTQYF. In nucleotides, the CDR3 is TGTGCCAGCAGCTTAATGGGCAGGGCAACAGATACGCAGTATTTT.

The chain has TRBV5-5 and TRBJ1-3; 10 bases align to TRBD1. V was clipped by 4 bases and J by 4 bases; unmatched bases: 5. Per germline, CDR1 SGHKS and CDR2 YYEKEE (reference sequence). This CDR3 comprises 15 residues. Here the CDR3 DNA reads TGTGCCAGCAGCCAGGGACAGGGGCCCGGAAACACCATATATTTT. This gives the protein CASSQGQGPGNTIYF.

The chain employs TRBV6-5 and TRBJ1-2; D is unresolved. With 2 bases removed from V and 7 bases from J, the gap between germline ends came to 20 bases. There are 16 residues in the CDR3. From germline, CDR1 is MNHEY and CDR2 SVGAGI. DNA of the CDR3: TGTGCCAGCAGTTACCTCGGCGGAGGGAGCGTGGGTGGCTACACCTTC. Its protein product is CASSYLGGGSVGGYTF.